This TCR beta chain was recovered during a study of blood T cell repertoires in COVID-19. Study in general: Sources were T cells, B-cell-depleted T cells, or PBMCs; the material itself was cDNA or gDNA.

Sequencing used immunoSEQ multiplex PCR; TCRdb keeps in-frame clones, though not all of them. Of roughly 100,000 clones listed, 80% to 90% are singletons. Germline values: CDR1 LGHDT, CDR2 YNNKEL (reference sequence). Germline trimming cut 0 bases from V and 3 bases from J; bases unmatched to any gene: 5. CDR3 length equals 16 residues. This clone was detected once. This clonotype originated in a human donor in a cohort sampled during active COVID-19. The sample comprised peripheral blood. The genes are TRBV3-1 (or the pseudogene TRBV3-2) and TRBJ2-5, with 9 bases fitting TRBD1. The DNA for the CDR3 is TGTGCCAGCAGCCAAGAGTGGACAGGGGATGAAGAGACCCAGTACTTC. As protein: CASSQEWTGDEETQYF.